This passage covers 20 T cell receptor beta chains from one sample sequenced in a study of beta chain features in type 1 diabetes. General observations from the study: TCRB CDR3 length was moderately but significantly reduced in all four CD4+ subsets of Type 1 diabetes patients.

Isolated RNA was reverse transcribed in full, so expressed TCRB transcripts were sequenced. The method was immunoSEQ multiplex PCR; TCRdb's version includes in-frame clones alone and lacks a portion of them. The sample lists about 650,000 clones, under 15% seen once, with approximately 0.11% in the top ten. These receptors' targets are unknown. Sequencing used naive CD4+ T cells from blood. Receptors were obtained from a man aged 30 to 39 with type 1 diabetes.

V and J are TRBV7-2 and TRBJ2-3, with D unresolved. From germline, CDR1 is SGHTA and CDR2 FQGNSA. Deletions cut 5 bases from V and 0 bases from J, with 21 bases between. The CDR3 runs 18 residues. The CDR3 coding sequence is TGTGCCAGCAGCCTATTAGGGATAGGGCGGCTTAGCACAGATACGCAGTATTTT. Encoded protein: CASSLLGIGRLSTDTQYF. Full variable domain (remainder filled in from reference TRBV7-2 and TRBJ2-3): GAGVSQSPSNKVTEKGKDVELRCDPISGHTALYWYRQSLGQGLEFLIYFQGNSAPDKSGLPSDRFSAERTGGSVSTLTIQRTQQEDSAVYLCASSLLGIGRLSTDTQYFGPGTRLTVL.

This chain uses TRBV5-4 with TRBJ1-5; 9 bases are shared with TRBD1. V dropped 4 bases and J dropped 5; count of bases not matched to a gene: 7. The CDR3 sequence is 15 residues long. The germline gives CDR1 SGHNT, CDR2 YYREEE (reference sequence). The CDR3 DNA sequence: TGTGCCAGCAGCCAGGGGACAGGGACCGATCAGCCCCAGCATTTT. Protein product: CASSQGTGTDQPQHF.

The chain combines TRBV7-2 with TRBJ2-1; no firm D call. The V gene lost 5 bases and the J gene lost 12 bases, with 14 bases spanning the gap. CDR3 length equals 12 residues. Germline CDR1 reads SGHTA; CDR2 reads FQGNSA. The CDR3 sequence: CASSPQAVLQFF. The CDR3 DNA reads as TGTGCCAGCAGCCCCCAGGCCGTACTGCAGTTCTTC.

In its sample, this clone was seen a few times. The CDR3 DNA is TGTGCCAGCTCACCACCGTGGCCCGGGGAGCTGTTTTTT. Protein product: CASSPPWPGELFF. The chain has TRBV18 and TRBJ2-2; D is ambiguous. The ends were cut back, 0 bases at V and 6 bases at J, with 5 bases in the middle. From germline, CDR1 is KGHSH and CDR2 LQKENI. CDR3 length: 13 residues. The whole variable domain, remainder taken from reference TRBV18 and TRBJ2-2, is NAGVMQNPRHLVRRRGQEARLRCSPMKGHSHVYWYRQLPEEGLKFMVYLQKENIIDESGMPKERFSAEFPKEGPSILRIQQVVRGDSAAYFCASSPPWPGELFFGEGSRLTVL.

This chain uses TRBV19 with TRBJ2-7; D may be TRBD1 (6 bases). The V gene lost 3 bases and the J gene lost 7 bases, with 16 bases spanning the gap. Per germline, CDR1 LNHDA and CDR2 SQIVND (reference sequence). The CDR3 covers 14 residues. CDR3 amino acids: CASSMPTGTREQYF. CDR3 nucleotide sequence: TGTGCCAGTAGTATGCCCACAGGGACGAGGGAGCAGTACTTC.

This clone was picked up a small number of times. The rearrangement uses TRBV2 and TRBJ2-3, with 11 bases lining up with TRBD1. Germline lookup yields CDR1 SNHLY and CDR2 FYNNEI. After removal of 1 base from V and 4 bases from J, the junction contained 1 base not matched to a gene. This CDR3 is built from 15 residues. CDR3: CASSEEGQGADTQYF. In DNA form, the CDR3 reads TGTGCCAGCAGTGAAGAGGGACAGGGGGCAGATACGCAGTATTTT. The variable domain in full, completed from reference TRBV2 and TRBJ2-3, reads EPEVTQTPSHQVTQMGQEVILRCVPISNHLYFYWYRQILGQKVEFLVSFYNNEISEKSEIFDDQFSVERPDGSNFTLKIRSTKLEDSAMYFCASSEEGQGADTQYFGPGTRLTVL.

The chain joins TRBV19 to TRBJ1-2; 7 bases fit TRBD1. CDR1 is LNHDA and CDR2 is SQIVND in the germline V gene (reference sequence). The CDR3 loop spans 14 amino acids. Trimming took 6 bases from V and 4 from J; bases not matched to a gene: 8. CDR3 bases: TGTGCCAGTAGCACCAAGACAGGGCCCTATGGCTACACCTTC. Its translation: CASSTKTGPYGYTF.

Concerning this clone: Other DNA variants within this sample encode the same CDR3. This chain links TRBV20-1 with TRBJ1-2, with D unresolved. This CDR3 is built from 10 residues. V lost 6 bases and J 2 bases, leaving 4 bases between the germline ends. From germline, CDR1 is DFQATT and CDR2 SNEGSKA (reference sequence). The CDR3 DNA follows: TGCAGTGCGCAGAACTATGGCTACACCTTC. It is translated as CSAQNYGYTF.

The DNA of the CDR3 is TGTGCCAGCAGCCCCTCGGTCGGAGAGACCCTCCACTTT. The encoded protein is CASSPSVGETLHF. V and J are TRBV7-2 and TRBJ1-6; D unresolved. CDR1 is SGHTA and CDR2 is FQGNSA in the germline V gene. V was clipped by 5 bases and J by 14 bases, with 16 bases between them. The CDR3 spans 13 residues.

This clone has more than one count but fewer than ten. The chain couples TRBV4-3 to TRBJ2-7, with 14 nucleotides matching TRBD2. The J segment lost 0 bases and the V segment lost 4 bases, leaving 2 bases of the junction unmatched. Germline CDR1 reads LGHNA; CDR2 reads YSLEER. CDR3 length equals 16 residues. CDR3 sequence: CASSRGLAGGSYEQYF. The CDR3, as DNA: TGCGCCAGCAGCCGAGGACTAGCGGGGGGCTCCTACGAGCAGTACTTC.

The chain combines TRBV5-1 with TRBJ1-2; 8 bases are a match to TRBD1. Germline-derived CDR1 and CDR2 are SGHRS and YFSETQ. Trimming took 5 bases from V and 3 from J; bases not matched to a gene: 3. The CDR3 runs 13 residues. CDR3 DNA: TGCGCCAGCAGATCGACAGGGGACTATGGCTACACCTTC. Translating it yields CASRSTGDYGYTF. Full variable domain (rest looked up from reference TRBV5-1 and TRBJ1-2): KAGVTQTPRYLIKTRGQQVTLSCSPISGHRSVSWYQQTPGQGLQFLFEYFSETQRNKGNFPGRFSGRQFSNSRSEMNVSTLELGDSALYLCASRSTGDYGYTFGSGTRLTVV.

CDR3 in amino acids: CASSVELGAGEQFF. In nucleotides, the CDR3 is TGTGCCAGCAGCGTAGAATTAGGAGCGGGTGAGCAGTTCTTC. V gene TRBV9 combines with J gene TRBJ2-1; a possible D gene is TRBD2 (6 bases). CDR1 and CDR2 (germline): SGDLS, YYNGEE. This CDR3 has 14 residues. Trimming took off 0 bases at V and 9 bases at J, with 13 bases between the two ends.

This clone was seen a few times. The chain is built from TRBV2 and TRBJ2-6; possibly TRBD1 for D (5 bases). With 1 base removed from V and 0 bases from J, the gap between germline ends came to 10 bases. Germline V gives CDR1 SNHLY, CDR2 FYNNEI. This CDR3 has 17 residues. DNA for the CDR3: TGTGCCAGCAGTGAAGACAGGCTAAGCTCTGGGGCCAACGTCCTGACTTTC. Protein: CASSEDRLSSGANVLTF.

This chain joins TRBV9 and TRBJ1-2; tentative D call: TRBD1 (6 bases). The germline V and J ends were trimmed by 0 bases and 0 bases, with 9 bases remaining between them. The V gene's germline CDR1 is SGDLS and CDR2 YYNGEE. CDR3 length equals 15 residues. CDR3 sequence (DNA): TGTGCCAGCAGCGTAGAAGGGGGAGCTAACTATGGCTACACCTTC. Encoded protein: CASSVEGGANYGYTF.

This clone was detected only a few times. Other DNA sequences in the same sample also yield this CDR3. The chain employs TRBV29-1 and TRBJ2-5, with TRBD2 as a possible D gene (5 bases). The ends were cut back, 7 bases at V and 5 bases at J, with 8 bases in the middle. This CDR3 contains 10 residues. CDR1 and CDR2 (germline): SQVTM, ANQGSEA. In nucleotides, the CDR3 is TGCAGCGCTGGGGAGGAGACCCAGTACTTC. Translating it yields CSAGEETQYF.

CDR3 residues: CASRGQGDEQYF. CDR3 sequence (DNA): TGTGCCAGCAGGGGACAGGGGGACGAGCAGTACTTC. This chain connects TRBV7-2 to TRBJ2-7; 11 bases are shared with TRBD1. The CDR3 extends over 12 amino acids. Germline V lookup: CDR1 SGHTA, CDR2 FQGNSA. V shed 6 bases and J 5 bases; nucleotides not matched to a gene: 0.

The J gene is TRBJ2-3, the V gene TRBV29-1; 8 bases map to TRBD2. The CDR3 is made up of 14 amino acids. Germline assignment: CDR1 SQVTM and CDR2 ANQGSEA. The trim removed 1 base at V and 5 bases at J, leaving 5 bases unmatched. The CDR3 DNA reads as TGCAGCGTTGAAGGTAGCGGGGCGGGAGATACGCAGTATTTT. Its protein is CSVEGSGAGDTQYF.

This clone was observed a few times. The chain joins TRBV18 to TRBJ2-7, with 10 positions matching TRBD1. CDR3 length: 15 amino acids. The V and J ends lost 6 bases and 4 bases, in that order; junction bases with no gene match: 9. In germline, CDR1 is KGHSH, CDR2 LQKENI. The CDR3 coding sequence is TGTGCCAGCTCTCCTCAGGGGGACAGGGGTTACGAGCAGTACTTC. Translation: CASSPQGDRGYEQYF.

For the CDR3, the DNA is TGCGCCAGCAGCTTCGCACAGGGAGGCGACTCTGGAAACACCATATATTTT. It encodes CASSFAQGGDSGNTIYF. The V call is TRBV4-3, the J call TRBJ1-3; D is possibly TRBD1 (6 bases). This CDR3 contains 17 residues. Germline CDR1 LGHNA, CDR2 YSLEER. Trimming took off 5 bases at V and 0 bases at J, with 17 bases between the two ends.

V gene TRBV4-2 combines with J gene TRBJ2-2, with D tentatively TRBD2 (5 bases). CDR1 LGHNA and CDR2 YNFKEQ come from the germline V gene. The CDR3 runs to 14 residues. V gave up 4 bases and J gave up 4 bases, with 10 bases separating them. CDR3 sequence reads: CASSPMRATGELFF. The CDR3, as DNA: TGTGCCAGCAGCCCGATGCGGGCCACCGGGGAGCTGTTTTTT.